These 29 T cell receptor beta chains came from one sample sequenced in a study of cytotoxic CD8 clonotypes in ibrutinib-treated CLL. Assay used: immunoSEQ multiplex PCR; TCRdb lists only in-frame clones, some missing. In the table there are some 150,000 clones, approximately 80% of which are singletons. Sequencing was performed on PBMCs, taken after 12 months of ibrutinib treatment. The receptors derive from a human donor with chronic lymphocytic leukemia.

The chain employs TRBV27 and TRBJ2-2, with a possible D match to TRBD2 (7 bases). Between the trimmed V and J ends, which lost 6 bases and 7 bases, there was a span of 18 bases. CDR1 and CDR2 from the germline V gene are MNHEY and SMNVEV (reference sequence). The CDR3 runs 15 residues. The CDR3 DNA follows: TGTGCCAGCAGCTTGGGAGGGGGGTTATACGGGGAGCTGTTTTTT. Its protein product is CASSLGGGLYGELFF.

The chain is built from TRBV28 and TRBJ2-5, with D possibly TRBD2 on 7 matching bases. There are 15 residues in the CDR3. V shed 4 bases and J shed 5 bases, with 17 bases lying between them. The germline gives CDR1 MDHEN, CDR2 SYDVKM. The CDR3 spells CASSSPTGRGETQYF. The CDR3, as DNA: TGTGCCAGCAGTTCCCCTACAGGGCGGGGGGAGACCCAGTACTTC.

The chain has TRBV27 and TRBJ2-7; 8 bases fit TRBD2. V shed 5 bases, J shed 3 bases, and the junction held 6 bases outside the gene matches. CDR1 is MNHEY and CDR2 is SMNVEV in the germline V gene (reference sequence). The CDR3 contains 14 residues. The CDR3 sequence is CASSLTSVLYEQYF. CDR3 bases: TGTGCCAGCAGTCTGACTAGCGTCCTCTACGAGCAGTACTTC.

This clone was observed a few times. Other DNA sequences in the same sample also yield this CDR3. The V gene is TRBV27, the J gene TRBJ1-2, with TRBD1 matching 7 bases. Looked up from germline, CDR1 is MNHEY and CDR2 is SMNVEV (reference sequence). V lost 5 bases and J lost 2; bases outside the gene matches: 5. The CDR3 loop spans 14 amino acids. The CDR3 loop is CASSLRTGNYGYTF. The CDR3 nucleotides read TGTGCCAGCAGTCTTAGGACAGGAAACTATGGCTACACCTTC.

The chain joins TRBV15 to TRBJ2-3; D might be TRBD1 (6 bases). The CDR3 runs 15 residues. The ends were cut back, 1 base at V and 2 bases at J, with 10 bases in the middle. In germline, CDR1 is LNHNV, CDR2 YYDKDF (reference sequence). The CDR3 coding sequence is TGTGCCACCAGCAGAGGGACAGTTAACACAGATACGCAGTATTTT. The encoded protein is CATSRGTVNTDTQYF.

The CDR3 bases are TGTGCCATCAGCCCTAGACAGACGAACACTGAAGCTTTCTTT. It codes for CAISPRQTNTEAFF. The chain carries TRBV10-3 and TRBJ1-1; possibly TRBD1 for D (5 bases). This CDR3 has 14 amino acids. The V gene lost 6 bases and the J gene lost 1 base, with 12 bases spanning the gap. Germline V gives CDR1 ENHRY, CDR2 SYGVKD.

The chain is built from TRBV19 and TRBJ2-6; 8 bases map to TRBD1. V lost 9 bases and J lost 1; bases outside the gene matches: 5. The germline CDR1 and CDR2 sequences are LNHDA and SQIVND (reference sequence). This CDR3 spans 15 amino acids. The CDR3 region is CASRGQTSGANVLTF. The CDR3 nucleotides are TGTGCCAGCAGGGGGCAGACATCTGGGGCCAACGTCCTGACTTTC.

The chain couples TRBV15 to TRBJ2-1; D is possibly TRBD2 (7 bases). CDR3 length: 13 amino acids. Per the germline V gene, CDR1 is LNHNV and CDR2 is YYDKDF (reference sequence). V was shortened by 7 bases and J by 9 bases, with 16 bases between the two germline ends. The DNA for the CDR3 is TGTGCCACCAAAGGACTAGGGGGGCGTGAGCAGTTCTTC. Translating gives CATKGLGGREQFF. The entire variable domain, with the rest obtained from reference TRBV15 and TRBJ2-1, is as follows: DAMVIQNPRYQVTQFGKPVTLSCSQTLNHNVMYWYQQKSSQAPKLLFHYYDKDFNNEADTPDNFQSRRPNTSFCFLDIRSPGLGDTAMYLCATKGLGGREQFFGPGTRLTVL.

The chain joins TRBV28 to TRBJ1-1, with TRBD1 as a possible D gene (5 bases). V lost 4 bases to trimming and J lost 7 bases, with 10 bases between them. The CDR3 runs 12 residues. Germline loops: CDR1 MDHEN, CDR2 SYDVKM. This chain's CDR3 is CASSWGYGEAFF. CDR3 nucleotide sequence: TGTGCCAGCAGTTGGGGGTACGGTGAAGCTTTCTTT.

This chain joins TRBV7-3 and TRBJ2-3; tentative D call: TRBD2 (6 bases). The V end was cut by 4 bases, the J end by 2 bases, with 16 bases between. Germline lookup yields CDR1 SGHTA and CDR2 FQGTGA. The CDR3 totals 16 residues. The CDR3 DNA reads as TGTGCCAGCAGCTCCTTCGCGGGGAGGTACACAGATACGCAGTATTTT. It yields the protein CASSSFAGRYTDTQYF.

The J gene is TRBJ1-1, the V gene TRBV28; TRBD1 matches 9 bases. After removal of 6 bases from V and 5 bases from J, the junction contained 7 bases not matched to a gene. Germline V gives CDR1 MDHEN, CDR2 SYDVKM. The CDR3 sequence is 14 residues long. CDR3 sequence reads: CASSRTGAWTEAFF. The CDR3 DNA is TGTGCCAGCAGCCGGACAGGGGCGTGGACTGAAGCTTTCTTT.

The rearrangement joins TRBV7-2 to TRBJ2-7, with 9 bases matching TRBD2. Germline V gene sequence: CDR1 SGHTA, CDR2 FQGNSA. This CDR3 contains 15 residues. V was pared by 1 base and J by 7 bases, with 8 bases of the junction left unmatched. CDR3 amino acids: CASSLVSSGALEQYF. The CDR3 region has the DNA TGTGCCAGCAGCTTAGTCTCTAGCGGGGCCCTGGAGCAGTACTTC. Filled out from reference TRBV7-2 and TRBJ2-7, the complete variable domain reads GAGVSQSPSNKVTEKGKDVELRCDPISGHTALYWYRQSLGQGLEFLIYFQGNSAPDKSGLPSDRFSAERTGGSVSTLTIQRTQQEDSAVYLCASSLVSSGALEQYFGPGTRLTVT.

This chain links TRBV28 with TRBJ1-2; D is unclear. Germline CDR1 is MDHEN and CDR2 is SYDVKM. V lost 2 bases and J 5 bases, leaving 9 bases between the germline ends. The CDR3 extends over 13 amino acids. CDR3 sequence reads: CASSLPGNYGYTF. As DNA, the CDR3 is TGTGCCAGCAGTTTACCAGGAAATTATGGCTACACCTTC.

This clone has more than one count but fewer than ten. V gene TRBV6-4 combines with J gene TRBJ2-1, with D perhaps given as TRBD1 or TRBD2 (5 bases each). Per germline, CDR1 MRHNA and CDR2 SNTAGT. This CDR3 contains 13 residues. V was clipped by 6 bases and J by 4 bases, with 10 bases between them. DNA for the CDR3: TGTGCCAGCAGCGGGACCGGGTACAATGAGCAGTTCTTC. It codes for CASSGTGYNEQFF.

The chain links TRBV11-3 to TRBJ2-1, with D possibly being TRBD2 (5 bases). V gave up 5 bases and J gave up 1 base, with 15 bases separating them. The CDR3 is made up of 16 amino acids. In germline, CDR1 is SGHNT, CDR2 YENEEA. DNA of the CDR3: TGTGCCAGCAGCCGCTCGTGGGGAGAATCCTACAATGAGCAGTTCTTC. This translates into CASSRSWGESYNEQFF. The full variable domain, in which reference TRBV11-3 and TRBJ2-1 provide the parts outside the CDR3, is EAGVVQSPRYKIIEKKQPVAFWCNPISGHNTLYWYLQNLGQGPELLIRYENEEAVDDSQLPKDRFSAERLKGVDSTLKIQPAELGDSAVYLCASSRSWGESYNEQFFGPGTRLTVL.

The chain combines TRBV19 with TRBJ1-1; D is ambiguous. Per the germline V gene, CDR1 is LNHDA and CDR2 is SQIVND (reference sequence). V shed 3 bases and J shed 8 bases, with 19 bases lying between them. The CDR3 contains 15 residues. The CDR3 spells CASSIVAGPWWEAFF. CDR3 DNA: TGTGCCAGTAGTATCGTAGCAGGCCCTTGGTGGGAAGCTTTCTTT. The whole variable domain, filled in from reference TRBV19 and TRBJ1-1, reads DGGITQSPKYLFRKEGQNVTLSCEQNLNHDAMYWYRQDPGQGLRLIYYSQIVNDFQKGDIAEGYSVSREKKESFPLTVTSAQKNPTAFYLCASSIVAGPWWEAFFGQGTRLTVV.

This clone showed up many times. The rearrangement uses TRBV7-8 and TRBJ1-1; D unclear. The germline V and J ends were trimmed by 5 bases and 2 bases, with 6 bases remaining between them. The CDR3 has 12 amino acids. CDR1 is SGHVS and CDR2 is FQNEAQ in the germline V gene. In nucleotides, the CDR3 is TGTGCCAGCAGCCCCTATAACACTGAAGCTTTCTTT. Its protein product is CASSPYNTEAFF. Full variable domain (outside the CDR3, taken from reference TRBV7-8 and TRBJ1-1): GAGVSQSPRYKVAKRGQDVALRCDPISGHVSLFWYQQALGQGPEFLTYFQNEAQLDKSGLPSDRFFAERPEGSVSTLKIQRTQQEDSAVYLCASSPYNTEAFFGQGTRLTVV.

This chain links TRBV18 with TRBJ1-5, with 8 nucleotides matching TRBD1. This CDR3 contains 17 residues. After removal of 6 bases from V and 0 bases from J, the junction contained 10 bases not matched to a gene. The germline V gene encodes CDR1 KGHSH and CDR2 LQKENI. The CDR3 region is CASSPTGGLYSNQPQHF. The CDR3 DNA sequence: TGTGCCAGCTCCCCTACAGGGGGACTATATAGCAATCAGCCCCAGCATTTT.

CDR3 sequence: CAISEGLVLYEQYF. In nucleotides, the CDR3 is TGTGCCATCAGTGAGGGACTAGTTCTTTACGAGCAGTACTTC. The genes are TRBV10-3 and TRBJ2-7; 7 nucleotides match TRBD2. This CDR3 comprises 14 residues. With V trimmed by 2 bases and J by 4 bases, 5 bases remained unmatched. Looked up from germline, CDR1 is ENHRY and CDR2 is SYGVKD.

The J gene is TRBJ2-3, the V gene TRBV5-6, with 8 bases fitting TRBD1. CDR1 and CDR2 (germline): SGHDT, YYEEEE. The CDR3 loop spans 16 amino acids. Trimming removed 1 base from V and 7 bases from J; junction bases left unmatched: 11. In DNA, the CDR3 is TGTGCCAGCAGCTTGTCAGGGGGCGCTTCGATTTATACGCAGTATTTT. As protein: CASSLSGGASIYTQYF.

The rearrangement joins TRBV18 to TRBJ2-7; D is unresolved. The CDR3 runs 12 residues. The V gene lost 2 bases and the J gene lost 6 bases, with 8 bases spanning the gap. The germline V gene has CDR1 KGHSH and CDR2 LQKENI. The CDR3 nucleotides read TGTGCCAGCTCACCAAAGAATAGCGAGCAGTACTTC. Its translation: CASSPKNSEQYF.

J is TRBJ2-5 and V is TRBV12-2; the table's D call, TRBD2, has no DNA check behind it. TRBV12-2 is termed a pseudogene. The CDR3 loop spans 19 amino acids. The CDR3 bases are TGTGCAAGTCGCTTAGGGCCGATTAGGACTAGCGGGGGGGCGGAGACCCAGTACTTC. This encodes CASRLGPIRTSGGAETQYF.

The chain employs TRBV4-2 and TRBJ2-1, with 7 positions matching TRBD2. Germline trimming cut 1 base from V and 6 bases from J; bases unmatched to any gene: 3. CDR3 length: 14 residues. The germline CDR1 and CDR2 sequences are LGHNA and YNFKEQ. The CDR3 DNA reads as TGTGCCAGCAGCCAAGGACTAGCATTCAATGAGCAGTTCTTC. Amino acids: CASSQGLAFNEQFF.

This chain links TRBV19 with TRBJ2-2; D is possibly TRBD2 (5 bases). V was pared by 9 bases and J by 2 bases, with 13 bases between. CDR1 is LNHDA, CDR2 SQIVND, per germline (reference sequence). This CDR3 spans 14 amino acids. Written as DNA, the CDR3 is TGTGCCAGCCGGACTGTCGTTAACACCGGGGAGCTGTTTTTT. Its protein product is CASRTVVNTGELFF.

The J gene is TRBJ1-5, the V gene TRBV27; D is unclear. V was trimmed by 7 bases and J by 5 bases, leaving 18 bases between them. CDR3 size: 15 residues. Germline V gives CDR1 MNHEY, CDR2 SMNVEV (reference sequence). CDR3 nucleotide sequence: TGTGCCAGCATCAGGCATTGGGATCGAGATCAGCCCCAGCATTTT. The encoded protein is CASIRHWDRDQPQHF.

V and J are TRBV7-2 and TRBJ2-6, with no clear D. CDR1 SGHTA and CDR2 FQGNSA come from the germline V gene. The CDR3 length is 15 residues. Trimming removed 5 bases from V and 2 bases from J, with 10 bases in between. DNA for the CDR3: TGTGCCAGCAGCCGGGCTGTAACTGGGGCCAACGTCCTGACTTTC. It codes for CASSRAVTGANVLTF.

Only one count was recorded for this clone. This rearrangement joins TRBV30 to TRBJ2-3, with 10 bases that match TRBD1. After removal of 5 bases from V and 6 bases from J, the junction contained 2 bases not matched to a gene. This CDR3 spans 12 amino acids. Germline assignment: CDR1 GTSNPN and CDR2 SVGIG (reference sequence). CDR3 residues: CAWGQGDDTQYF. The CDR3 DNA reads as TGTGCCTGGGGACAGGGGGATGATACGCAGTATTTT.

The V and J genes are TRBV30 and TRBJ1-2; TRBD1 is a possible D gene (5 bases). The CDR3 is 13 amino acids. Looked up from germline, CDR1 is GTSNPN and CDR2 is SVGIG (reference sequence). V was cut by 1 base and J by 4 bases, with 10 bases left in between. The CDR3 sequence: CAWSGGLGYGYTF. The CDR3 bases are TGTGCCTGGAGTGGGGGACTGGGCTATGGCTACACCTTC.

The chain links TRBV4-2 to TRBJ2-3, with 8 bases matching TRBD1. This CDR3 has 16 amino acids. The germline V gene has CDR1 LGHNA and CDR2 YNFKEQ. V lost 4 bases, J lost 0 bases, and 6 bases stayed unmatched. CDR3: CASSRRTGFSTDTQYF. The CDR3 coding sequence is TGTGCCAGCAGCCGCCGGACAGGGTTTAGCACAGATACGCAGTATTTT.